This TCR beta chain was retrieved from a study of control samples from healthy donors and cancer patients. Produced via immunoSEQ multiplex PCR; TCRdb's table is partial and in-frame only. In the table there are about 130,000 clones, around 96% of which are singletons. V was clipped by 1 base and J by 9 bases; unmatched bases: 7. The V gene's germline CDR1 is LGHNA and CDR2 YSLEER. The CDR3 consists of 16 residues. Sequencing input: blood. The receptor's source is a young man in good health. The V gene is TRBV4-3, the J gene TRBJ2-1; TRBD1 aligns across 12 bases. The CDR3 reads CASSQAMGGQGAEQFF. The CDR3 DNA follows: TGCGCCAGCAGCCAAGCGATGGGGGGACAGGGGGCTGAGCAGTTCTTC.